This TCR beta chain is drawn from a study of T cell clonality in common variable immunodeficiency. Regarding the study as a whole: T cell subpopulation sequencing would be needed to explain CVID clonality. Common variable immunodeficiency TCR beta sequences reportedly had fewer deletions and N-nucleotide insertions. CVID subjects showed higher TCRbeta clonality than healthy controls.

This clone was picked up many times. Its antigen is unidentified. Read sequence stops 3 residues before the CDR3 end, and the germline J gene provides the missing end. V shed 4 bases and J 6 bases; nucleotides not matched to a gene: 9. From germline, CDR1 is MGHRA and CDR2 YSYEKL. CDR3 size: 15 residues. Only in-frame clones appear in the TCRdb table, and some are missing; sequencing was by immunoSEQ multiplex PCR. The sample contains approximately 44,000 clones, none of them singletons. The clonotype was recovered from a person between 18 and 69 years old in good health. The specimen was peripheral blood mononuclear cells. J is TRBJ2-7 and V is TRBV4-1; 10 positions agree with TRBD1. The CDR3 here is CASSLQPGQGIEQYF. Incomplete CDR3 DNA: TGCGCCAGCAGCCTCCAACCGGGACAGGGGATCGAG.